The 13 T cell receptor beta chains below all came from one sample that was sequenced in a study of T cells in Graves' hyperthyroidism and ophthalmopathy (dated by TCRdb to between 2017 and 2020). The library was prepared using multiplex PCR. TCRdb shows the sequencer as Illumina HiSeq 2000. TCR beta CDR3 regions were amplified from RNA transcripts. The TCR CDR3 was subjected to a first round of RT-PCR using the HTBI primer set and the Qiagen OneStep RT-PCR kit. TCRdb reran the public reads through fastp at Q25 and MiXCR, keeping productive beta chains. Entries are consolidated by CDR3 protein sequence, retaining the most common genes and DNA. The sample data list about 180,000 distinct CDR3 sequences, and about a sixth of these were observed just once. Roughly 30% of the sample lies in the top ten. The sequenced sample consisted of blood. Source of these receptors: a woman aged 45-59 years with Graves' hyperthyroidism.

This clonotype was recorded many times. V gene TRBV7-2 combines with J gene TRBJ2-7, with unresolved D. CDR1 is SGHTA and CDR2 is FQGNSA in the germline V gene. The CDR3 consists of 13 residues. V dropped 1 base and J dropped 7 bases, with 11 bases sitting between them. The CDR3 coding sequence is TGTGCCAGCAGCTTAGGCTTTGGCAGGGAGCAGTACTTC. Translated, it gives CASSLGFGREQYF.

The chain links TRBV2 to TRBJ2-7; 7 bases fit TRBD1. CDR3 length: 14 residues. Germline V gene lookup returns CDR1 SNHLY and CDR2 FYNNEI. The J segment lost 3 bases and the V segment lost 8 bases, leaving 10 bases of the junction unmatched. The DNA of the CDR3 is TGTGCCAGCCGGGGACAGACGGTAAGCTACGAGCAGTACTTC. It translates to CASRGQTVSYEQYF.

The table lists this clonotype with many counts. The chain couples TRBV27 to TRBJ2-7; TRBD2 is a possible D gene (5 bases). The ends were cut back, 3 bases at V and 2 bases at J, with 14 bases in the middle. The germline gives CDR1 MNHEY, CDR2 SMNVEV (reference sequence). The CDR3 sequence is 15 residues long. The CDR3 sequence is CASSFGSGDTYEQYF. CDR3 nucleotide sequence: TGTGCCAGCAGTTTTGGGAGCGGAGACACCTACGAGCAGTACTTC.

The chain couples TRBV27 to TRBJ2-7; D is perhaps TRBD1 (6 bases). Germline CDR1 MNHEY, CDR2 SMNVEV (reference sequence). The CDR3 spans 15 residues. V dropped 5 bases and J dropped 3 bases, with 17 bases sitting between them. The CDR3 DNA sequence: TGTGCCAGCAGTCCGCTTTTGACAGGTTACTACGAGCAGTACTTC. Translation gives CASSPLLTGYYEQYF.

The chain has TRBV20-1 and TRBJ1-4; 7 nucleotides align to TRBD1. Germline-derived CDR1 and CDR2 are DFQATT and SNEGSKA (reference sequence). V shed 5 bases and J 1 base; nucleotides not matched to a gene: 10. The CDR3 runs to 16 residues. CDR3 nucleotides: TGCAGTGCTCCGGGACAGTCGCGTCTAACTAATGAAAAACTGTTTTTT. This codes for CSAPGQSRLTNEKLFF.

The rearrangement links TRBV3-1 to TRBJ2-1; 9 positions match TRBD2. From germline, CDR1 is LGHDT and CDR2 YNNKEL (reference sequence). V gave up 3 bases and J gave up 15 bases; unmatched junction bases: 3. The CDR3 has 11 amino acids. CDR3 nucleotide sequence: TGTGCCAGCAGCCATCTAGCGGGGTGGTTCTTC. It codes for CASSHLAGWFF.

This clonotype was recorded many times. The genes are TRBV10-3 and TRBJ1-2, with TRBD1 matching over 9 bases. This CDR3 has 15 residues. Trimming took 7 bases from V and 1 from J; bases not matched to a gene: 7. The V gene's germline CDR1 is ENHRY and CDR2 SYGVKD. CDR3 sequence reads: CAIMGDRAFNYGYTF. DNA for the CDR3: TGTGCCATCATGGGGGACAGGGCTTTTAACTATGGCTACACCTTC.

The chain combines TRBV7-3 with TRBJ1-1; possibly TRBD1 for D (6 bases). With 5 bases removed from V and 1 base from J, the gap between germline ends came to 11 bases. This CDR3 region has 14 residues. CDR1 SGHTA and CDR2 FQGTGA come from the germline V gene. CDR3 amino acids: CASSVTGRNTEAFF. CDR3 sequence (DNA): TGTGCCAGCAGCGTTACAGGGAGGAACACTGAAGCTTTCTTT.

The CDR3 region is CSARPFLAGNTGELFF. CDR3 DNA: TGCAGTGCTAGACCATTCCTAGCCGGGAACACCGGGGAGCTGTTTTTT. V and J are TRBV20-1 and TRBJ2-2, with D possibly TRBD2 on 5 matching bases. The V gene lost 2 bases and the J gene lost 1 base, with 14 bases spanning the gap. The CDR3 has 16 amino acids. Germline lookup yields CDR1 DFQATT and CDR2 SNEGSKA (reference sequence).

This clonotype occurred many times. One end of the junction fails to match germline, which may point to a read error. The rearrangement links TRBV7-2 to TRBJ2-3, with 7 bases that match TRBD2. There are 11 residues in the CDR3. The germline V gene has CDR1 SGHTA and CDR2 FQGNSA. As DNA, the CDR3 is TGTGCCAGCAGCCTAGCGGCCACGCAGTATTTT. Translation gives CASSLAATQYF.

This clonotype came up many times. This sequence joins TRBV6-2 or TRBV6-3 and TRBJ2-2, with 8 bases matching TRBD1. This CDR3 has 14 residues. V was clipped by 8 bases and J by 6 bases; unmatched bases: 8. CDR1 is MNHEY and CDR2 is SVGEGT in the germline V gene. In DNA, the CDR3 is TGTGCCAGCTTAAGACAGGGGCTCGCCGGGGAGCTGTTTTTT. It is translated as CASLRQGLAGELFF.

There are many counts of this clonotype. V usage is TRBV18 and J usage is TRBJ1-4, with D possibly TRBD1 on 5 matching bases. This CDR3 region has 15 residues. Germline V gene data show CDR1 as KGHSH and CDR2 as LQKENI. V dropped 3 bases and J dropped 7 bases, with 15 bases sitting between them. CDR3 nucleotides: TGTGCCAGCTCACCGGACACCTCCAAGGGTGAAAAACTGTTTTTT. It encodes CASSPDTSKGEKLFF.

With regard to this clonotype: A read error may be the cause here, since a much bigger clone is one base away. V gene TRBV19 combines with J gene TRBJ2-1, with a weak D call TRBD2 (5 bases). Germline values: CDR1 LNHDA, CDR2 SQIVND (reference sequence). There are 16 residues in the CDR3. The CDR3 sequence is CVSSFGGSSSYNEQFF. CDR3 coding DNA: TGTGTCAGTAGTTTCGGCGGGTCGAGCTCCTACAATGAGCAGTTCTTC.